Here is one T cell receptor (beta chain) with its context. The sample comes from a study of blood T cell repertoires in COVID-19. Data came from immunoSEQ multiplex PCR; TCRdb stores just in-frame clones and leaves some out. The sample lists over 200,000 clones; roughly 87% were seen once. Germline-derived CDR1 and CDR2 are SGHNT and YYREEE (reference sequence). The CDR3 loop spans 15 amino acids. Trimming removed 4 bases from V and 0 bases from J; junction bases left unmatched: 6. The receptor was isolated from a man aged 40-50 years with active or convalescent COVID-19. This chain connects TRBV5-4 to TRBJ2-7; TRBD1 matches at 8 bases. Sequenced material: peripheral blood. The CDR3 reads CASSTGQAASYEQYF. The CDR3 coding sequence is TGTGCCAGCAGCACGGGACAGGCTGCCTCCTACGAGCAGTACTTC.